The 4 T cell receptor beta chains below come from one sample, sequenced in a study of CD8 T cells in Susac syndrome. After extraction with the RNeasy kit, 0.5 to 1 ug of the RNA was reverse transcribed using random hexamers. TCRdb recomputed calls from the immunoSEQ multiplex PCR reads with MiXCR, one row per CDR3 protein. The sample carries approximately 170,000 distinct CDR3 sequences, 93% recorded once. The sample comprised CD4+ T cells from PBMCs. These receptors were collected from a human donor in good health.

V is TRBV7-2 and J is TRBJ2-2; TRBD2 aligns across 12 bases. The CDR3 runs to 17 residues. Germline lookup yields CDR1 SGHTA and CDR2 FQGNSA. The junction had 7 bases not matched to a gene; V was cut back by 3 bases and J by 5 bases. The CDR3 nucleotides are TGTGCCAGCAGCTTGCCCCTGACTAGCGGGAGAACCGGGGAGCTGTTTTTT. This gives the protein CASSLPLTSGRTGELFF.

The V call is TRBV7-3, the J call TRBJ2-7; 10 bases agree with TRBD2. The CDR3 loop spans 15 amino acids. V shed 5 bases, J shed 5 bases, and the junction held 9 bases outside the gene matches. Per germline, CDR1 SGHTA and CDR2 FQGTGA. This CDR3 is CASSPIAGGPDEQYF. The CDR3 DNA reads TGTGCCAGCAGCCCAATAGCGGGGGGACCTGACGAGCAGTACTTC.

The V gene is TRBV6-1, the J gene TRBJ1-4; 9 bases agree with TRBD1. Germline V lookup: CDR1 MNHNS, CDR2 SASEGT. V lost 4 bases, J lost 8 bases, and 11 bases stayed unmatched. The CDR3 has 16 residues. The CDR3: CASSGPTGTGKEKLFF. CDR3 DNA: TGTGCCAGCAGTGGTCCTACCGGGACAGGGAAAGAAAAACTGTTTTTT.

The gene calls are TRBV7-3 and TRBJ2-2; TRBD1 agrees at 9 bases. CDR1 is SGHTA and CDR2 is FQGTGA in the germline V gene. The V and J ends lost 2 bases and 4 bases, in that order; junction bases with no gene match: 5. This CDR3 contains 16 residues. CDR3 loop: CASSLVGTGSTGELFF. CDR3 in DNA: TGTGCCAGCAGCTTAGTCGGGACAGGGTCCACCGGGGAGCTGTTTTTT.